This T cell receptor (beta chain) emerged from a study of graft-versus-host responses after intestinal transplantation. Looking at the study overall: The whole recipient group had anti-thymocyte globulin induction followed by tacrolimus and steroids for roughly three years.

The protocol was immunoSEQ multiplex PCR, while the TCRdb copy is restricted to in-frame clones and leaves out a portion. The sample holds approximately 78,000 clones, about nine tenths seen once. Details on this clone: As yet, its antigen is unknown.

The study, taken as a whole, reports: GvH clones were identified in recipient marrow, with some first appearing in ileum or blood. The study associated peak circulating GvH clone levels with early post-transplant HvG declines.

The CDR3 sequence is 14 residues long. Trimming cost V 5 bases and J 2 bases, with 13 bases left between them. CDR1 MNHNS and CDR2 SASEGT come from the germline V gene. The TCR originated in a human donor who was the organ donor for an intestinal transplant. The chain combines TRBV6-1 with TRBJ2-7, with a tentative D call TRBD1 (5 bases). The sample in question was unstimulated CD8+ T cells sorted from spleen or lymph node cells, obtained before transplant. CDR3 in DNA: TGTGCCAGCAGTCCGTGGACAAGCCCCTACGAGCAGTACTTC. Amino acids: CASSPWTSPYEQYF.